These 23 T cell receptor beta chains were sequenced from one sample in a study of post-analysis software for immune sequencing data (dated by TCRdb to between 2015 and 2017). Receptors were amplified or captured by PCR. Sequencing was performed on an Illumina HiSeq 2500. To reduce PCR and sequencing biases, unique molecular identifiers were built into the TCR beta cDNA libraries. TCRdb applied fastp at Q25 and MiXCR to the public reads, then kept only in-frame beta chains. For every CDR3 protein sequence, its rows merge into one entry that carries the most common genes and DNA. Within this sample are under 900,000 distinct CDR3 sequences, with about 57% of them counted one time only. The ten largest clones capture 4.6% of the sample. For these receptors, no antigen is known. On the study overall, not on this receptor specifically: Patients showed significantly higher frequencies than controls for a handful of TRBV segments, among them TRBV5-6, TRBV5-1 and TRBV20-1.

Sample: blood. These receptors were collected from a girl between 5 and 17 years old with multiple sclerosis.

The rearrangement links TRBV10-3 to TRBJ1-2, with 9 bases identical to TRBD1. This CDR3 contains 16 residues. Germline V CDR1 and CDR2: ENHRY, SYGVKD. V dropped 1 base and J dropped 4; count of bases not matched to a gene: 7. The CDR3 protein is CAISELQGARIYGYTF. The CDR3 DNA sequence: TGTGCCATCAGTGAGTTACAGGGGGCGCGAATCTATGGCTACACCTTC.

J is TRBJ1-3 and V is TRBV20-1; D gene ambiguous. Germline CDR1 and CDR2: DFQATT and SNEGSKA (reference sequence). The CDR3 spans 14 residues. Trimming stripped 0 bases from V and 0 bases from J, with 6 bases between. CDR3 nucleotide sequence: TGCAGTGCTAGAGAGGGCCACTCTGGAAACACCATATATTTT. Translated, it gives CSAREGHSGNTIYF.

The chain joins TRBV7-9 to TRBJ1-4; TRBD1 aligns across 12 bases. The CDR3 contains 20 residues. Germline values: CDR1 SEHNR, CDR2 FQNEAQ (reference sequence). Trimming removed 7 bases from V and 0 bases from J; junction bases left unmatched: 15. For the CDR3, the DNA is TGTGCCAGCACCGCCCCGGCGGGGGACAGGGGGCTTTCAACTAATGAAAAACTGTTTTTT. This codes for CASTAPAGDRGLSTNEKLFF.

This clonotype was detected a few times. V is TRBV7-9 and J is TRBJ2-3, with TRBD2 matching 7 bases. Germline V gene sequence: CDR1 SEHNR, CDR2 FQNEAQ (reference sequence). J gave up 6 bases and V 1 base, and 13 bases lay outside the gene matches. The CDR3 spans 17 residues. For the CDR3, the DNA is TGTGCCAGCAGCTTAGGCCGAACTAGCGTAAGTGGGGATACGCAGTATTTT. Residues: CASSLGRTSVSGDTQYF.

This chain connects TRBV29-1 to TRBJ2-7, with 12 bases identical to TRBD1. This CDR3 has 15 residues. CDR1 is SQVTM, CDR2 ANQGSEA, per germline. V was clipped by 4 bases and J by 4 bases; unmatched bases: 8. The CDR3 DNA follows: TGCAGCGTTGGTTTCGGGACAGGGGGCGTGTACGAGCAGTACTTC. This sequence encodes CSVGFGTGGVYEQYF.

The rearrangement links TRBV5-1 to TRBJ2-5; maybe TRBD2 (5 bases). Germline V gene sequence: CDR1 SGHRS, CDR2 YFSETQ. The V end was cut by 0 bases, the J end by 5 bases, with 14 bases between. The CDR3 contains 15 residues. The CDR3 is CASSLGNTRMETQYF. DNA of the CDR3: TGCGCCAGCAGCTTGGGAAATACTAGGATGGAGACCCAGTACTTC.

The gene calls are TRBV25-1 and TRBJ2-3, with D perhaps matching TRBD2 (5 bases). Between the trimmed V and J ends, which lost 6 bases and 4 bases, there was a span of 17 bases. CDR1 and CDR2 (germline): MGHDK, SYGVNS. The CDR3 is made up of 15 amino acids. CDR3 in amino acids: CASSPRASSSDTQYF. CDR3 bases: TGTGCCAGCAGCCCGAGGGCGTCCTCCTCAGATACGCAGTATTTT.

The genes are TRBV12-3 or TRBV12-4 and TRBJ1-2, with 7 bases fitting TRBD1. The CDR3 has 13 amino acids. Trimming removed 5 bases from V and 5 bases from J; junction bases left unmatched: 5. CDR3 sequence (DNA): TGTGCCAGCAGTGTAAGGGGACAGTATGGCTACACCTTC. As protein: CASSVRGQYGYTF.

A note on this clonotype: At one of its ends the junction is not consistent with the germline gene, which may arise from a read error. This sequence joins TRBV7-2 and TRBJ2-7; possibly TRBD2 for D (5 bases). CDR1 SGHTA and CDR2 FQGNSA come from the germline V gene. CDR3 length equals 15 residues. The CDR3 bases are TGTGCCAGCAGCTTAGGGGCCCTAGCAGGCTACGGGCAGTACTTC. Protein product: CASSLGALAGYGQYF.

This clonotype has more than one count but fewer than ten. Here the CDR3 reads CSVQEAGIPNEQFF. The DNA of the CDR3 is TGCAGCGTTCAGGAGGCGGGTATACCCAATGAGCAGTTCTTC. The genes are TRBV29-1 and TRBJ2-1; maybe TRBD2 (5 bases). CDR3 size: 14 residues. Germline V lookup: CDR1 SQVTM, CDR2 ANQGSEA. Trimming left V 5 bases short and J 6 bases short, with 17 bases between.

This rearrangement joins TRBV5-1 to TRBJ1-2; perhaps TRBD1 as D (6 bases). The germline V gene encodes CDR1 SGHRS and CDR2 YFSETQ. V lost 6 bases and J 4 bases, leaving 19 bases between the germline ends. This CDR3 is 15 amino acids long. CDR3 sequence (DNA): TGCGCCAGCAACAGAGACCAGGGGAATTCCTATGGCTACACCTTC. Its translation: CASNRDQGNSYGYTF.

This clonotype was seen a handful of times. The chain links TRBV20-1 to TRBJ2-5, with TRBD2 identical over 9 bases. The trim removed 7 bases at V and 4 bases at J, leaving 4 bases unmatched. Germline CDR1 is DFQATT and CDR2 is SNEGSKA (reference sequence). The CDR3 loop spans 12 amino acids. In DNA, the CDR3 is TGCAGTGGTAGCGGGGGTAGAGAGACCCAGTACTTC. It encodes CSGSGGRETQYF.

The chain uses TRBV11-2 and TRBJ2-3; D ambiguous. Trimming removed 0 bases from V and 9 bases from J, with 7 bases in between. The CDR3 has 12 residues. CDR1 and CDR2 from the germline V gene are SGHAT and FQNNGV. The CDR3: CASSLDSQTQYF. CDR3 in DNA: TGTGCCAGCAGCTTAGACTCCCAAACGCAGTATTTT.

The V and J genes are TRBV5-1 and TRBJ2-7; D is possibly TRBD1 (5 bases). CDR1 is SGHRS and CDR2 is YFSETQ in the germline V gene. The ends were cut back, 4 bases at V and 3 bases at J, with 17 bases in the middle. CDR3 length equals 15 residues. The DNA for the CDR3 is TGCGCCAGCAGCATCCTACAGGATACGAACTACGAGCAGTACTTC. Translating it yields CASSILQDTNYEQYF. The full variable domain, with the rest looked up from reference TRBV5-1 and TRBJ2-7, is KAGVTQTPRYLIKTRGQQVTLSCSPISGHRSVSWYQQTPGQGLQFLFEYFSETQRNKGNFPGRFSGRQFSNSRSEMNVSTLELGDSALYLCASSILQDTNYEQYFGPGTRLTVT.

A note on this clonotype: One end of the junction is discordant with germline, which a read error may explain. V gene TRBV6-1 combines with J gene TRBJ2-3, with D unclear. Germline loops: CDR1 MNHNS, CDR2 SASEGT. The CDR3 extends over 17 amino acids. The CDR3 nucleotides read TGTGCCAACAGTGCCTATGTTCCTAGGGTCGGGCGTGATACGCAGTATTTT. This encodes CANSAYVPRVGRDTQYF.

Notes on this clonotype: This is likely a read error, given that the CDR3 carries no conserved phenylalanine or tryptophan at its end. This chain uses TRBV7-2 with TRBJ1-2, with D possibly matching TRBD1 (6 bases). CDR1 is SGHTA and CDR2 is FQGNSA in the germline V gene. The CDR3 length is 14 residues. The ends were cut back, 3 bases at V and 0 bases at J, with 8 bases in the middle. The CDR3 spells CASSLGQTNYGYTC. The CDR3 nucleotides are TGTGCCAGCAGCTTGGGACAAACTAACTATGGCTACACCTGC.

Written as DNA, the CDR3 is TGCAGCGTTGAACTACTATACAATGAGCAGTTCTTC. As protein: CSVELLYNEQFF. V gene TRBV29-1 combines with J gene TRBJ2-1; D ambiguous. CDR1 and CDR2 (germline): SQVTM, ANQGSEA. CDR3 size: 12 residues. The V end lost 2 bases, the J end lost 4 bases, and 6 bases lay between the germline ends.

This clonotype was detected only once. This chain uses TRBV29-1 with TRBJ1-2; 8 bases agree with TRBD1. Trimming removed 7 bases from V and 1 base from J; junction bases left unmatched: 2. Germline-derived CDR1 and CDR2 are SQVTM and ANQGSEA. CDR3 length: 12 amino acids. The DNA of the CDR3 is TGCAGCGGGACAGGGAATAACTATGGCTACACCTTC. Protein sequence: CSGTGNNYGYTF.

This clonotype has a handful of counts. The chain combines TRBV11-2 with TRBJ2-1; D gene unclear. CDR1 SGHAT and CDR2 FQNNGV come from the germline V gene. This CDR3 region has 14 residues. V was trimmed by 0 bases and J by 2 bases, leaving 5 bases between them. CDR3 loop: CASSLDMAYNEQFF. CDR3 nucleotides: TGTGCCAGCAGCTTAGATATGGCCTACAATGAGCAGTTCTTC.

This chain links TRBV2 with TRBJ1-4, with D maybe TRBD1 (6 bases). This CDR3 is built from 15 residues. CDR1 is SNHLY and CDR2 is FYNNEI in the germline V gene. V was shortened by 8 bases and J by 5 bases, with 18 bases between the two germline ends. The chain's CDR3 is CASVFADSSNEKLFF. The DNA for the CDR3 is TGTGCCAGCGTGTTCGCGGACAGCTCGAATGAAAAACTGTTTTTT.

The chain couples TRBV11-2 to TRBJ1-4, with 7 bases identical to TRBD1. From germline, CDR1 is SGHAT and CDR2 FQNNGV. The CDR3 sequence is 20 residues long. V dropped 2 bases and J dropped 0; count of bases not matched to a gene: 15. CDR3 in amino acids: CASSLYRPTGIGATNEKLFF. The CDR3 DNA reads as TGTGCCAGCAGCTTATATCGCCCGACAGGGATAGGTGCAACTAATGAAAAACTGTTTTTT.

This clonotype was recorded a few times. J is TRBJ2-5 and V is TRBV9, with D unclear. Germline CDR1 SGDLS, CDR2 YYNGEE. Trimming removed 3 bases at V and 0 bases at J, with 12 bases between. This CDR3 has 15 amino acids. The CDR3 DNA reads TGTGCCAGCAGCGCAGGACCTTCGTACCAAGAGACCCAGTACTTC. Amino acids: CASSAGPSYQETQYF.

The J gene is TRBJ2-3, the V gene TRBV5-6, with D possibly being TRBD1 (5 bases). The V gene's germline CDR1 is SGHDT and CDR2 YYEEEE. Trimming took 2 bases from V and 2 from J, leaving 12 bases between them. This CDR3 comprises 15 residues. CDR3 coding DNA: TGTGCCAGCAGCTTTCTGGGGCTCGCCACAGATACGCAGTATTTT. Amino acids: CASSFLGLATDTQYF.